Below, 10 T cell receptor beta chains from the same sample are listed, as sequenced in a study of T cell clonality in common variable immunodeficiency. Sequencing was performed with immunoSEQ multiplex PCR; in TCRdb, only in-frame clones are kept and a portion is missing. The profile covers 25,000 to 40,000 clones, none occurring a single time. Material for sequencing was peripheral blood mononuclear cells. These receptors came from a person between 18 and 75 years old in good health.

This clone was observed a few times. The read is 3 residues too short to cover the CDR3 end, so that end is filled in from the germline J gene. The identical CDR3 is also encoded by other nucleotide sequences in the sample. This chain connects TRBV11-3 to TRBJ2-5; D remains unclear. CDR1 SGHNT and CDR2 YENEEA come from the germline V gene. V lost 3 bases to trimming and J lost 0 bases, with 5 bases between them. The CDR3 loop spans 13 amino acids. CDR3 bases read: TGTGCCAGCAGCTTCAACTACCAAGAGACC. Translated: CASSFNYQET. In full, the CDR3 is CASSFNYQETQYF.

In this sample, this clone turned up many times. Read sequence stops 3 residues before the CDR3 end, and the germline J gene provides the missing end. The chain joins TRBV2 to TRBJ2-2, with 8 bases fitting TRBD1. The CDR3 loop spans 14 amino acids. Germline values: CDR1 SNHLY, CDR2 FYNNEI. Unmatched junction bases numbered 5, after V lost 6 bases and J lost 5 bases. The DNA read from the CDR3 is TGTGCCAGCAGAGGACAGGGTAATACCGGGGAG. Protein: CASRGQGNTGE. The entire CDR3 sequence reads CASRGQGNTGELFF.

This clone was observed at least ten times. Coverage ceases 3 residues before the CDR3 finishes, and the germline J gene fills in the end. The chain is built from TRBV20-1 and TRBJ2-7, with TRBD2 matching 11 bases. This CDR3 comprises 16 residues. Germline CDR1 DFQATT, CDR2 SNEGSKA (reference sequence). The V gene end was trimmed by 7 bases and the J gene end by 2 bases; junction bases not matched to a gene: 13. The CDR3 DNA, read in part, is TGCAGTGTTCCGAACCCTAGCGGGAGGAAGACCTACGAG. Its protein is CSVPNPSGRKTYE. The whole CDR3 protein is CSVPNPSGRKTYEQYF.

This clone was seen repeatedly, ten times or more. At one of its ends the junction is not consistent with the germline gene, which may arise from a read error. The sequenced fragment ends 3 residues before the CDR3 boundary, so the rest is inferred from the germline J gene. The V gene is TRBV4-2, the J gene TRBJ2-3; 8 bases line up with TRBD2. Germline-derived CDR1 and CDR2 are LGHNA and YNFKEQ. The CDR3 contains 15 residues. Incomplete CDR3 DNA: TGCGCCAGCAGCCAAGTAGCGGGGATCACAGATACG. Amino acids: CASSQVAGITDT. The whole CDR3 protein reads CASSQVAGITDTQYF.

This clone was seen ten or more times. The read ends 3 residues shy of where the CDR3 ends; the end is completed using the germline J gene. V gene TRBV29-1 combines with J gene TRBJ2-3, with D tentatively TRBD1 (7 bases). The CDR3 totals 15 residues. From germline, CDR1 is SQVTM and CDR2 ANQGSEA. V was trimmed by 7 bases and J by 1 base, leaving 18 bases between them. The CDR3 here is CSARRGRVGTDTQYF. The CDR3 bases that were read are TGCAGCGCCCGGAGGGGGCGGGTGGGCACAGATACG.

This clone was counted many times. The read stops 3 residues short of the end of the CDR3; the missing end is completed from the germline J gene. V gene TRBV15 combines with J gene TRBJ2-7; D remains ambiguous. V was shortened by 0 bases and J by 3 bases, with 12 bases between the two germline ends. The CDR3 totals 15 residues. Germline CDR1 reads LNHNV; CDR2 reads YYDKDF (reference sequence). CDR3 amino acids: CATSRDPGGFYEQYF. The part of the CDR3 DNA that was read is TGTGCCACCAGCAGAGACCCCGGCGGTTTCTACGAG.

This clone was counted many times. The CDR3 end falls 3 residues outside the read, so it is completed with the germline J gene. The V gene is TRBV7-2, the J gene TRBJ2-5; TRBD1 matches 9 bases. CDR1 is SGHTA and CDR2 is FQGNSA in the germline V gene. With V trimmed by 5 bases and J by 2 bases, 3 bases remained unmatched. The CDR3 spans 14 residues. CDR3 bases read: TGTGCCAGCAGCCGCGGGACAGGGCAAGAGACC. Translated, it gives CASSRGTGQET. The complete CDR3 protein is CASSRGTGQETQYF.

This clone was detected many times. Coverage ceases 3 residues before the CDR3 finishes, and the germline J gene fills in the end. The V and J genes are TRBV18 and TRBJ1-1; 9 bases align to TRBD1. CDR3 length equals 15 residues. The germline V gene has CDR1 KGHSH and CDR2 LQKENI. J was trimmed by 1 base and V by 1 base; bases with no gene match: 1. This CDR3 is CASSPLDRGNTEAFF. The DNA read from the CDR3 is TGTGCCAGCTCACCACTGGACAGGGGGAACACTGAA.

This clone has just a few counts. The read gets to within 3 residues of the CDR3 end, and the germline J gene fills in the rest. The V call is TRBV7-9, the J call TRBJ2-3, with TRBD1 matching 8 bases. Germline V gene sequence: CDR1 SEHNR, CDR2 FQNEAQ (reference sequence). This CDR3 has 15 amino acids. Partial CDR3 DNA: TGTGCCAGCAGCCTACAGGGGGGTAGTAATCAGCCG. Translating it yields CASSLQGGSNQP. The entire CDR3 protein is CASSLQGGSNQPQYF.

This clone was observed at least ten times. The CDR3 extends 3 residues past the end of the read, so its final part is completed from the germline J gene. The V and J genes are TRBV29-1 and TRBJ2-5, with 7 nucleotides matching TRBD1. V trimming: 6 bases; J trimming: 3 bases; junction bases outside the gene matches: 10. This CDR3 has 14 amino acids. Germline V lookup: CDR1 SQVTM, CDR2 ANQGSEA. Partial CDR3 DNA: TGCAGCGTATCGACAGGGTCAGGAGAAGAGACC. Protein sequence: CSVSTGSGEET. The CDR3 in its entirety is CSVSTGSGEETQYF.